These 24 T cell receptor beta chains came from one sample sequenced in a study of blood T cell repertoires in COVID-19. The protocol was immunoSEQ multiplex PCR, while the TCRdb copy is restricted to in-frame clones and leaves out a portion. The sample lists about 140,000 clones, around 79% occurring once. Specimen: peripheral blood. These receptors were collected from a man between 60 and 75 years old with acute or convalescent COVID-19.

The V and J genes are TRBV6-5 and TRBJ2-5, with TRBD2 as a possible D gene (6 bases). Trimming removed 4 bases at V and 4 bases at J, with 10 bases between. The CDR3 length is 13 residues. Germline V lookup: CDR1 MNHEY, CDR2 SVGAGI. In nucleotides, the CDR3 is TGTGCCAGCAGTTGGGGGAGGCGAGAGACCCAGTACTTC. It is translated as CASSWGRRETQYF.

This rearrangement joins TRBV14 to TRBJ2-2; D is unclear. The CDR3 has 15 residues. V gave up 2 bases and J gave up 6 bases, with 13 bases separating them. From germline, CDR1 is SGHDN and CDR2 FVKESK. The CDR3 reads CASSQLRPPPGELFF. The DNA of the CDR3 is TGTGCCAGCAGCCAACTGCGCCCCCCACCCGGGGAGCTGTTTTTT.

V is TRBV28 and J is TRBJ2-7; 7 bases map to TRBD2. J lost 0 bases, V lost 7 bases, and 3 bases had no gene match. The CDR3 length is 13 residues. CDR1 is MDHEN, CDR2 SYDVKM, per germline. The CDR3: CASTSGASYEQYF. As DNA, the CDR3 is TGTGCCAGCACCAGCGGGGCCTCCTACGAGCAGTACTTC.

CDR3 residues: CASSSPTVVKGNTIYF. The CDR3 DNA reads TGTGCCAGCAGTTCCCCCACGGTAGTGAAGGGAAACACCATATATTTT. The chain combines TRBV28 with TRBJ1-3; D not resolved. The CDR3 covers 16 residues. Germline V gene sequence: CDR1 MDHEN, CDR2 SYDVKM. With 4 bases removed from V and 4 bases from J, the gap between germline ends came to 17 bases.

The rearrangement joins TRBV11-2 to TRBJ2-3, with TRBD2 as a possible D gene (6 bases). The CDR3 sequence is 15 residues long. The germline V and J ends were trimmed by 3 bases and 2 bases, with 12 bases remaining between them. From germline, CDR1 is SGHAT and CDR2 FQNNGV. The CDR3 DNA follows: TGTGCCAGCAGCTTCACTAGCCACAACACAGATACGCAGTATTTT. This sequence encodes CASSFTSHNTDTQYF.

The CDR3 sequence: CASSPPSGSDEQFF. DNA of the CDR3: TGTGCCAGCTCACCACCTTCAGGGTCCGATGAGCAGTTCTTC. This chain links TRBV18 with TRBJ2-1; maybe TRBD1 (5 bases). The CDR3 sequence is 14 residues long. The germline V gene encodes CDR1 KGHSH and CDR2 LQKENI. V shed 0 bases and J shed 8 bases, with 11 bases lying between them.

This clone was seen more than once but under ten times. The chain joins TRBV6-2 or TRBV6-3 to TRBJ1-6, with D possibly TRBD1 on 5 matching bases. V shed 7 bases and J shed 10 bases, with 20 bases lying between them. This CDR3 contains 15 residues. Germline-derived CDR1 and CDR2 are MNHEY and SVGEGT. The CDR3 DNA reads TGTGCCAGCACCCCGGTGGGAACAGGCGGCTCACCCCTCCACTTT. Its protein product is CASTPVGTGGSPLHF.

The rearrangement joins TRBV19 to TRBJ2-5, with TRBD2 as a possible D gene (5 bases). CDR3 length: 13 residues. Germline CDR1 is LNHDA and CDR2 is SQIVND (reference sequence). V was clipped by 5 bases and J by 5 bases, with 12 bases between them. The CDR3 region has the DNA TGTGCCAGTAGTGCCACTAGTTGGGAGACCCAGTACTTC. Protein product: CASSATSWETQYF.

J is TRBJ1-4 and V is TRBV2; maybe TRBD1 (5 bases). The CDR3 runs to 14 residues. Trimming removed 9 bases at V and 8 bases at J, with 19 bases between. Germline V lookup: CDR1 SNHLY, CDR2 FYNNEI. CDR3 DNA: TGTGCCAGTCTCCTGGGGGGAGGGGAAGAAAAACTGTTTTTT. Encoded protein: CASLLGGGEEKLFF.

J is TRBJ1-1 and V is TRBV25-1, with a tentative D call TRBD1 (5 bases). Trimming pared 2 bases from V and 8 bases from J, leaving 15 bases between. There are 14 residues in the CDR3. Germline CDR1 reads MGHDK; CDR2 reads SYGVNS. The CDR3 protein is CASSEIDRGGEAFF. The CDR3 DNA reads as TGTGCCAGCAGTGAAATAGATCGTGGGGGGGAAGCTTTCTTT.

V is TRBV30 and J is TRBJ2-3, with D possibly being TRBD1 (5 bases). From germline, CDR1 is GTSNPN and CDR2 SVGIG (reference sequence). V shed 0 bases and J shed 1 base, with 8 bases lying between them. The CDR3 runs to 14 residues. CDR3 coding DNA: TGTGCCTGGAGTGTCCTACAGGGCACAGATACGCAGTATTTT. This codes for CAWSVLQGTDTQYF.

The chain carries TRBV3-1 (or the pseudogene TRBV3-2) and TRBJ1-4, with TRBD1 matching over 7 bases. The CDR3 sequence is 14 residues long. Trimming at V came to 1 base and at J to 7 bases, leaving 3 bases not matched to a gene. CDR1 and CDR2 (germline): LGHDT, YNNKEL (reference sequence). CDR3 coding DNA: TGTGCCAGCAGCCAAGCAGGGGGTGGTGAAAAACTGTTTTTT. Its translation is CASSQAGGGEKLFF.

The CDR3 DNA reads TGCGCCAGCAGCCAAGAGTTAGGAGGTTACGAGCAGTACTTC. It yields the protein CASSQELGGYEQYF. The chain recombines TRBV4-3 with TRBJ2-7, with a possible D match to TRBD2 (5 bases). Trimming pared 0 bases from V and 4 bases from J, leaving 10 bases between. The CDR3 covers 14 residues. Germline loops: CDR1 LGHNA, CDR2 YSLEER.

The chain links TRBV7-3 to TRBJ2-7; 9 bases map to TRBD1. The CDR3 loop spans 15 amino acids. The V gene end was trimmed by 3 bases and the J gene end by 2 bases; junction bases not matched to a gene: 5. CDR1 is SGHTA and CDR2 is FQGTGA in the germline V gene. CDR3 in DNA: TGTGCCAGCAGCTTTGGGACAGGGCCGACCTACGAGCAGTACTTC. Protein: CASSFGTGPTYEQYF.

V gene TRBV27 combines with J gene TRBJ1-1, with D perhaps matching TRBD1 (5 bases). Trimming stripped 10 bases from V and 1 base from J, with 13 bases between. Germline values: CDR1 MNHEY, CDR2 SMNVEV (reference sequence). CDR3 length: 13 amino acids. Here the CDR3 DNA reads TGTGCCACCCCAGGGAACCCGAACACTGAAGCTTTCTTT. Translating it yields CATPGNPNTEAFF.

The V call is TRBV28, the J call TRBJ1-5, with 7 bases lining up with TRBD1. The CDR3 sequence is 17 residues long. Trimming cost V 6 bases and J 1 base; bases outside gene matches: 12. In germline, CDR1 is MDHEN, CDR2 SYDVKM. CDR3 in DNA: TGTGCCAGCAGGGGGACAGATAATGAGGGGAGCAATCAGCCCCAGCATTTT. It translates to CASRGTDNEGSNQPQHF.

This clone was counted between two and nine times. The rearrangement joins TRBV30 to TRBJ1-5; the match to TRBD1 covers 7 bases. Trimming removed 2 bases from V and 1 base from J; junction bases left unmatched: 5. Germline V lookup: CDR1 GTSNPN, CDR2 SVGIG (reference sequence). The CDR3 consists of 15 residues. The CDR3 bases are TGTGCCTGGAGTCTACAGGGGCGCAGCAATCAGCCCCAGCATTTT. This sequence encodes CAWSLQGRSNQPQHF.

This chain connects TRBV28 to TRBJ2-3, with 14 nucleotides matching TRBD2. The length of the CDR3 is 16 residues. Germline V CDR1 and CDR2: MDHEN, SYDVKM. The junction had 3 bases not matched to a gene; V was cut back by 5 bases and J by 2 bases. In DNA, the CDR3 is TGTGCCAGCAGTAAGGGACTAGCGGGGGCCACAGATACGCAGTATTTT. Amino acid sequence: CASSKGLAGATDTQYF.

This clone was seen more than once but under ten times. The chain uses TRBV11-2 and TRBJ1-6, with D maybe TRBD1 (6 bases). This CDR3 has 14 amino acids. Trimming shortened V by 2 bases and J by 9 bases, and 11 bases separated the two germline ends. In germline, CDR1 is SGHAT, CDR2 FQNNGV. DNA for the CDR3: TGTGCCAGCAGCTTAACCAGGGGTGCTTCACCCCTCCACTTT. Translating it yields CASSLTRGASPLHF. Full variable domain (rest looked up from reference TRBV11-2 and TRBJ1-6): EAGVAQSPRYKIIEKRQSVAFWCNPISGHATLYWYQQILGQGPKLLIQFQNNGVVDDSQLPKDRFSAERLKGVDSTLKIQPAKLEDSAVYLCASSLTRGASPLHFGNGTRLTVT.

The rearrangement links TRBV9 to TRBJ2-7; 10 nucleotides agree with TRBD1. Germline CDR1 and CDR2: SGDLS and YYNGEE. After removal of 4 bases from V and 5 bases from J, the junction contained 12 bases not matched to a gene. This CDR3 has 16 residues. CDR3 loop: CASSPHSGGTGDEQYF. The DNA for the CDR3 is TGTGCCAGCAGCCCCCATTCTGGAGGGACAGGGGACGAGCAGTACTTC. Full variable domain (rest looked up from reference TRBV9 and TRBJ2-7): DSGVTQTPKHLITATGQRVTLRCSPRSGDLSVYWYQQSLDQGLQFLIQYYNGEERAKGNILERFSAQQFPDLHSELNLSSLELGDSALYFCASSPHSGGTGDEQYFGPGTRLTVT.

Ten or more counts support this clone. The rearrangement uses TRBV6-5 and TRBJ2-7; the match to TRBD1 covers 10 bases. CDR3 size: 15 residues. In germline, CDR1 is MNHEY, CDR2 SVGAGI. The V segment lost 6 bases and the J segment 2 bases; nucleotides outside the gene matches: 7. CDR3 coding DNA: TGTGCCAGCAGATCCGGGACAGGGGCGACCTACGAGCAGTACTTC. Protein product: CASRSGTGATYEQYF.

A remark on this clone: The junction departs from germline at one end; a sequencing error may be responsible. The V call is TRBV7-7, the J call TRBJ2-5; D possibly corresponds to TRBD1 (6 bases). Germline-derived CDR1 and CDR2 are SSHAT and FNYEAQ (reference sequence). CDR3 length: 13 residues. As DNA, the CDR3 is TGTGCTAGCAGCTTTTCAGGGGAGGAGACCCAGTACTTC. Its protein product is CASSFSGEETQYF.

The CDR3 is CASSRQGYEQYF. CDR3 coding DNA: TGTGCCAGTTCTCGACAGGGCTACGAGCAGTACTTC. V is TRBV6-5 and J is TRBJ2-7; TRBD1 aligns across 7 bases. Germline lookup yields CDR1 MNHEY and CDR2 SVGAGI. J was trimmed by 3 bases and V by 9 bases; bases with no gene match: 5. The CDR3 consists of 12 residues.

The count of this clone is one. This chain joins TRBV9 and TRBJ2-2; 7 bases match TRBD2. The CDR3 runs 14 residues. V shed 7 bases, J shed 5 bases, and the junction held 8 bases outside the gene matches. Germline CDR1 and CDR2: SGDLS and YYNGEE. For the CDR3, the DNA is TGTGCCAGCCGCCCGGCGGGAGAGACCGGGGAGCTGTTTTTT. Translation: CASRPAGETGELFF.